Presented here are 9 T cell receptor beta chains from one specimen sequenced in a study of cytomegalovirus exposure and HLA in healthy donors. Use of 60 Vbeta and 13 Jbeta primers characterized the PCR. This table comes from immunoSEQ multiplex PCR, and its TCRdb copy is limited to in-frame clones, with some not included. The data hold under 150,000 clones, with under 90% observed a single time. The specimen was PBMCs. These receptors all come from a man between 18 and 29 years old in good health and CMV-seronegative.

The chain is built from TRBV4-3 and TRBJ2-5, with 10 bases identical to TRBD2. Trimming removed 0 bases from V and 4 bases from J; junction bases left unmatched: 8. The CDR3 runs 17 residues. The germline CDR1 and CDR2 sequences are LGHNA and YSLEER. The CDR3 DNA follows: TGCGCCAGCAGCCAAGAGGGTAGCGGGGGGTTTAGAGAGACCCAGTACTTC. It yields the protein CASSQEGSGGFRETQYF.

J is TRBJ2-2 and V is TRBV27, with D unresolved. The CDR3 spans 12 residues. Germline assignment: CDR1 MNHEY and CDR2 SMNVEV (reference sequence). V was pared by 2 bases and J by 7 bases, with 5 bases between. The CDR3 protein is CASSLPLGELFF. CDR3 in DNA: TGTGCCAGCAGTTTACCACTCGGGGAGCTGTTTTTT.

J is TRBJ2-6 and V is TRBV28; D gene ambiguous. Trimming took off 6 bases at V and 2 bases at J, with 5 bases between the two ends. This CDR3 is built from 13 residues. The germline gives CDR1 MDHEN, CDR2 SYDVKM. CDR3 loop: CASRTTGANVLTF. CDR3 nucleotide sequence: TGTGCCAGCAGGACAACTGGGGCCAACGTCCTGACTTTC.

This chain uses TRBV30 with TRBJ1-6; 10 bases are a match to TRBD1. Germline lookup yields CDR1 GTSNPN and CDR2 SVGIG (reference sequence). The CDR3 has 12 residues. DNA for the CDR3: TGTGGATGGGACAGGGGCCGATCACCCCTCCACTTT. This codes for CGWDRGRSPLHF.

This clone was seen more than once but under ten times. The chain has TRBV9 and TRBJ2-7, with 7 bases fitting TRBD1. V shed 4 bases and J 4 bases; nucleotides not matched to a gene: 14. CDR3 length: 16 residues. Germline V lookup: CDR1 SGDLS, CDR2 YYNGEE. The CDR3 loop reads CASSPTWTGNLYEQYF. The CDR3 nucleotides read TGTGCCAGCAGCCCAACTTGGACAGGCAACCTGTACGAGCAGTACTTC.

This clone turned up a few times. At one end, the junction sequence differs from germline, possibly due to a read error. The chain couples TRBV19 to TRBJ1-1; D remains ambiguous. The CDR3 length is 13 residues. Germline loops: CDR1 LNHDA, CDR2 SQIVND (reference sequence). CDR3: CASSSHQNAEAFF. In nucleotides, the CDR3 is TGTGCCAGTAGTTCGCATCAGAACGCTGAAGCTTTCTTT.

Of note for this clone: A junction end diverges from the germline sequence, so it may reflect a read error. The chain is built from TRBV5-1 and TRBJ2-2; weak D call: TRBD2 (7 bases). The CDR3 loop spans 14 amino acids. Germline V CDR1 and CDR2: SGHRS, YFSETQ. CDR3 amino acids: CASSLASQGGGLFF. Here the CDR3 DNA reads TGCGCCAGCAGCTTAGCCTCACAGGGAGGGGGGCTGTTTTTT.

The J gene is TRBJ2-7, the V gene TRBV20-1; possibly TRBD1 for D (5 bases). The ends were cut back, 3 bases at V and 4 bases at J, with 7 bases in the middle. CDR1 and CDR2 from the germline V gene are DFQATT and SNEGSKA (reference sequence). The CDR3 sequence is 11 residues long. CDR3 amino acids: CSASQGYEQYF. CDR3 DNA: TGCAGTGCTAGTCAGGGATACGAGCAGTACTTC.

This sequence joins TRBV9 and TRBJ2-2; 7 bases match TRBD1. V was pared by 0 bases and J by 4 bases, with 3 bases of the junction left unmatched. CDR1 is SGDLS, CDR2 YYNGEE, per germline. The CDR3 is 15 amino acids. As DNA, the CDR3 is TGTGCCAGCAGCGTAGGAGACAGGGTCACCGGGGAGCTGTTTTTT. Translating it yields CASSVGDRVTGELFF.